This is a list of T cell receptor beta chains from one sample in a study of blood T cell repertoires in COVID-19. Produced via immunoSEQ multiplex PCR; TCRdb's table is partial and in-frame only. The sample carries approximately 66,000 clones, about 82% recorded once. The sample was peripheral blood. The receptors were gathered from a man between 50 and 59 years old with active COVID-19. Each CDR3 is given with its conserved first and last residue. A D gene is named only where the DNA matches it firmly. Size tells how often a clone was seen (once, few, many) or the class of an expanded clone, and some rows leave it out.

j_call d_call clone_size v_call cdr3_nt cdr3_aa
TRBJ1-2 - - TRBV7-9 TGTGCCAGCAGCTTGACTTTAGGGGGAGGGGGATTAGATGGTGGCTACACCTTC CASSLTLGGGGLDGGYTF
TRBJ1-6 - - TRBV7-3 TGTGCCAGCAGCTTAACTCAGGGCAATTCACCCCTCCACTTT CASSLTQGNSPLHF
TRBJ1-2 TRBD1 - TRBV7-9 TGTGCCAGCAGCCTGACAGGGCGAGGCTACACCTTC CASSLTGRGYTF
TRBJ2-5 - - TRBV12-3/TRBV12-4 TGTGCCAGCAGTTTCCGAGAGACCCAGTACTTC CASSFRETQYF
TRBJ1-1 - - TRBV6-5 TGTGCCAGCAGTTCTAGCACTGAAGCTTTCTTT CASSSSTEAFF
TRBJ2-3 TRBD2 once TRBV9 TGTGCCAGCAGCGTAGACATAGCGGGAGCAGATACGCAGTATTTT CASSVDIAGADTQYF
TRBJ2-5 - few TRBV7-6 TGTGCCAGCAGCTTAGGGTTGAGCGGAGGGGTAGGCGGGACCCAGTACTTC CASSLGLSGGVGGTQYF
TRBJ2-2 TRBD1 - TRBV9 TGTGCCAGCAGCGTAGCTGGGACAGGGGTCACCGGGGAGCTGTTTTTT CASSVAGTGVTGELFF
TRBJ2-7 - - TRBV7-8 TGTGCCAGCAGCAGAAGTGGGACTGATCTCAACGAGCAGTACTTC CASSRSGTDLNEQYF
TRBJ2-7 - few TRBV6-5 TGTGCCAGCAGTTACGTACCGGTCACTACCTCCGAGCAGTACTTC CASSYVPVTTSEQYF
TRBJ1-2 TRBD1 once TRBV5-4 TGTGCCAGCAGCTTGCTCACAGGGGGTGGAGGCTACACCTTC CASSLLTGGGGYTF
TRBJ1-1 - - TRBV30 TGTGCCTGGAGCATTCCTGGGGGGGGGAACACTGAAGCTTTCTTT CAWSIPGGGNTEAFF
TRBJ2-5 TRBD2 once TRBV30 TGTGCCTGGGGACTAGCGGGAGAGACCCAGTACTTC CAWGLAGETQYF
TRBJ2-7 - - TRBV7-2 TGTGCCAGCAGCTTAGAGTGGGGCAGGCCACCCTACGAGCAGTACTTC CASSLEWGRPPYEQYF
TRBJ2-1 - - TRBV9 TGTGCCAGCAGCGTAGACCCTAGCGCCCAAGGAGGTGAGCAGTTCTTC CASSVDPSAQGGEQFF
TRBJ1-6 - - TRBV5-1 TGCGCCAGCAGCCCCGGGACAAATAATTCACCCCTCCACTTT CASSPGTNNSPLHF
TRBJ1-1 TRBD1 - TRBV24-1 TGTGCCACCAGTGATCGGGACAGGGTTGAAGCTTTCTTT CATSDRDRVEAFF
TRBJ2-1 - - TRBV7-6 TGTGCCCCCCGGGACTCGGTCCGGTACAATGAGCAGTTCTTC CAPRDSVRYNEQFF
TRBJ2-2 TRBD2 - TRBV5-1 TGCGCCAGCAGCACAGCGGGAGTTGGCACCGGGGAGCTGTTTTTT CASSTAGVGTGELFF
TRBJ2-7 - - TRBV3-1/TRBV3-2 TGTGCCAGCAGCCCCCTGGCCTCTAGTGAGCAGTACTTC CASSPLASSEQYF
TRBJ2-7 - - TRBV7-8 TGTGCCAGCAGCACGGTCAGGGGCTCGGGGGAGCAGTACTTC CASSTVRGSGEQYF
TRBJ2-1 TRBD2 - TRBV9 TGTGCCAGCAGCGTACGGAGCGGGGGGGCGTATGATGAGCAGTTCTTC CASSVRSGGAYDEQFF
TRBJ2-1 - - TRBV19 TGTGCCAGTAGACCTAGCGTTGGTGAGCAGTTCTTC CASRPSVGEQFF
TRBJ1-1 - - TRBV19 TGTGCCAGTAGCTATCAGGGCTTGAACACTGAAGCTTTCTTT CASSYQGLNTEAFF
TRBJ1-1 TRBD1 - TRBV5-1 TGCGCCAGCACCACAGACAGGGACACTGAAGCTTTCTTT CASTTDRDTEAFF
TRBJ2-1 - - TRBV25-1 TGTGCCAGCAGTGCCCTAGCGAGCGTAGGCAATGAGCAGTTCTTC CASSALASVGNEQFF
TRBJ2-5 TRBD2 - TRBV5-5 TGTGCCAGCAGCTTAGGGTGGACTAGCGGCCAAGAGACCCAGTACTTC CASSLGWTSGQETQYF
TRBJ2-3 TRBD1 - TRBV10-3 TGTGCCATCAGGACGGGGACAGGGAAGAGAGATACGCAGTATTTT CAIRTGTGKRDTQYF
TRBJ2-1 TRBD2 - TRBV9 TGTGCCAGCAGCGTCGGGACTAGCGGGAGTCGGAATGAGCAGTTCTTC CASSVGTSGSRNEQFF
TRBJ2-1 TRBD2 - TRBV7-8 TGTGCCAGCAGCTCGGGGGGGGGCCACAATGAGCAGTTCTTC CASSSGGGHNEQFF
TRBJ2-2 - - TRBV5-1 TGCGCCAGCAGCTCGGGGGCAGGGGGCACCGGGGAGCTGTTTTTT CASSSGAGGTGELFF
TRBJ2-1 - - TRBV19 TGTGCCAGTAGTCCGCAGGTCTCCACTGAGCAGTTCTTC CASSPQVSTEQFF
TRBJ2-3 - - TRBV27 TGTGCCAGCACCGTGCGGGGCACAATTTTTAGCACAGATACGCAGTATTTT CASTVRGTIFSTDTQYF
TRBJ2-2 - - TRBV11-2 TGTGCCAGCAGCAAGCCTAGCGTCGGGGAGCTGTTTTTT CASSKPSVGELFF
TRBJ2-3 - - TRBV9 TGTGCCAGCAGCGACACCGGGACTAGCACAGATACGCAGTATTTT CASSDTGTSTDTQYF
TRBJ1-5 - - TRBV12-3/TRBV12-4 TGTGCCACGGGGAAGAGTCTCAATCAGCCCCAGCATTTT CATGKSLNQPQHF
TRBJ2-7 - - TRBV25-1 TGTGCCAGCAGAAGGGACACACCCTACGAGCAGTACTTC CASRRDTPYEQYF
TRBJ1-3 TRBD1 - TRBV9 TGTGCCAGCTCCCCGGGACAGGGGTTTAGGCCGAACACCATATATTTT CASSPGQGFRPNTIYF
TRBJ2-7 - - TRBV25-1 TGTGCCAGCAGTGAATTTCCCAGTTCCTTCGAGCAGTACTTC CASSEFPSSFEQYF
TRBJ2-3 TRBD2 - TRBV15 TGTGCCACCAGTCGGGGTAGCGGGGGCCGCACAGATACGCAGTATTTT CATSRGSGGRTDTQYF
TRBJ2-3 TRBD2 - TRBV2 TGTGCCAGCAGTTTCCGGACTAGCGGATACACAGATACGCAGTATTTT CASSFRTSGYTDTQYF
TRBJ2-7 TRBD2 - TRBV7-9 TGTGCCAGCAGCTTGTTGGGCGGGGGGGACTACGAGCAGTACTTC CASSLLGGGDYEQYF
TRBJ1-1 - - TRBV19 TGTGCCAGTAGTATAGGTGGGACAATCGGGGCTTTCTTT CASSIGGTIGAFF
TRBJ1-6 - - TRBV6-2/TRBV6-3 TGTGCCAGCAGTTATACCTCAGGGGCCCTCCACTTT CASSYTSGALHF
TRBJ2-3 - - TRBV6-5 TGTGCCAGCAGTTACTCTGGCGGGAATACGCAGTATTTT CASSYSGGNTQYF
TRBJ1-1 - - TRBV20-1 TGCAGTGCTAGTGGGGACACACAGAACACTGAAGCTTTCTTT CSASGDTQNTEAFF
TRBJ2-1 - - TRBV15 TGTGCCACCGCCCGCGGAAGCTACAATGAGCAGTTCTTC CATARGSYNEQFF
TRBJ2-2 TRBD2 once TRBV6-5 TGTGCCAGTAAGCGGGAGGCGGGGACCGGGGAGCTGTTTTTT CASKREAGTGELFF